Listed here are 23 T cell receptor beta chains from one sample, sequenced in a study of identical twins. MiXCR, applied by TCRdb to the 5' RACE reads, yields one record per CDR3 protein. This table holds around 490,000 distinct CDR3 sequences, roughly 15% found once. This sample was also put to use in a study of yellow fever vaccine responses in identical twins.

Sequenced sample: CD4+ T cells sorted from blood. These receptors all come from a young woman in good health.

This clonotype occurred a few times. The V and J genes are TRBV20-1 and TRBJ2-2; TRBD2 might be the D (5 bases). This CDR3 contains 11 residues. Germline V lookup: CDR1 DFQATT, CDR2 SNEGSKA (reference sequence). The V end lost 6 bases, the J end lost 7 bases, and 9 bases lay between the germline ends. For the CDR3, the DNA is TGCAGTGCCAGGACTGTCGGGGAGCTGTTTTTT. This codes for CSARTVGELFF.

The sample holds a few counts of this clonotype. The CDR3: CATSDREIGDTQYF. CDR3 sequence (DNA): TGTGCCACCAGTGATAGGGAAATTGGAGATACGCAGTATTTT. This sequence joins TRBV24-1 and TRBJ2-3; D unresolved. The CDR3 sequence is 14 residues long. The germline gives CDR1 KGHDR, CDR2 SFDVKD. V lost 3 bases and J lost 5, with 11 bases in between.

This clonotype has more than one count but fewer than ten. The chain has TRBV20-1 and TRBJ2-3; weak D call: TRBD2 (6 bases). The CDR3 contains 12 residues. Germline loops: CDR1 DFQATT, CDR2 SNEGSKA (reference sequence). V dropped 1 base and J dropped 8 bases, with 10 bases sitting between them. The CDR3 sequence: CSARATGGTQYF. For the CDR3, the DNA is TGCAGTGCTAGAGCGACCGGGGGTACGCAGTATTTT.

This clonotype showed up many times. The chain employs TRBV3-1 and TRBJ1-1; D is undetermined. Looked up from germline, CDR1 is LGHDT and CDR2 is YNNKEL (reference sequence). The germline V and J ends were trimmed by 0 bases and 1 base, with 6 bases remaining between them. The CDR3 is 14 amino acids. CDR3 in DNA: TGTGCCAGCAGCCAAGAGGCGGGGAACACTGAAGCTTTCTTT. This encodes CASSQEAGNTEAFF.

The chain employs TRBV6-5 and TRBJ2-6, with D uncertain. This CDR3 is built from 17 residues. V lost 0 bases, J lost 0 bases, and 9 bases lay in between. CDR1 MNHEY and CDR2 SVGAGI come from the germline V gene. Here the CDR3 reads CASSYSVLISGANVLTF. The CDR3 DNA reads TGTGCCAGCAGTTACTCGGTACTGATCTCTGGGGCCAACGTCCTGACTTTC.

The chain uses TRBV3-1 and TRBJ2-1; weak D call: TRBD1 (6 bases). The CDR3 is 16 residues long. Germline V gene sequence: CDR1 LGHDT, CDR2 YNNKEL (reference sequence). V was pared by 0 bases and J by 3 bases, with 12 bases between. CDR3 in amino acids: CASSQESDRLYNEQFF. For the CDR3, the DNA is TGTGCCAGCAGCCAAGAAAGTGACAGGCTCTACAATGAGCAGTTCTTC.

The chain combines TRBV12-3 or TRBV12-4 with TRBJ2-7, with TRBD2 matching over 11 bases. With V trimmed by 6 bases and J by 3 bases, 7 bases remained unmatched. The CDR3 has 15 residues. CDR3 in amino acids: CASSRGTSGSYEQYF. CDR3 bases: TGTGCCAGCAGCCGGGGCACTAGCGGGAGCTACGAGCAGTACTTC.

The chain couples TRBV6-5 to TRBJ2-1; weak D call: TRBD1 (5 bases). The germline gives CDR1 MNHEY, CDR2 SVGAGI. V dropped 0 bases and J dropped 6 bases, with 9 bases sitting between them. The CDR3 extends over 14 amino acids. CDR3 nucleotides: TGTGCCAGCAGTTACTCCCAGGGATCCAATGAGCAGTTCTTC. Translated, it gives CASSYSQGSNEQFF.

The V and J genes are TRBV12-3 or TRBV12-4 and TRBJ1-5; possible D gene TRBD1, 6 bases. The CDR3 extends over 14 amino acids. Trimming took 4 bases from V and 0 from J, leaving 7 bases between them. The CDR3 DNA sequence: TGTGCCAGCAGTTGGACAGATAGCAATCAGCCCCAGCATTTT. Protein: CASSWTDSNQPQHF.

The genes are TRBV5-1 and TRBJ2-2; D might be TRBD1 (6 bases). V dropped 0 bases and J dropped 4 bases, with 10 bases sitting between them. This CDR3 contains 15 residues. Germline V gene lookup returns CDR1 SGHRS and CDR2 YFSETQ. This chain's CDR3 is CASSLGGTSTGELFF. As DNA, the CDR3 is TGCGCCAGCAGCTTGGGGGGGACATCCACCGGGGAGCTGTTTTTT.

This clonotype was counted a few times. V and J are TRBV20-1 and TRBJ2-7; 11 bases match TRBD2. This CDR3 is 16 amino acids long. Germline V gives CDR1 DFQATT, CDR2 SNEGSKA (reference sequence). V was pared by 3 bases and J by 5 bases, with 12 bases of the junction left unmatched. The CDR3 DNA follows: TGCAGTGCTAGCCCTAGCGGGGGGCAACCCGCAAACGAGCAGTACGTC. This encodes CSASPSGGQPANEQYV.

This clonotype was observed a few times. The rearrangement links TRBV10-3 to TRBJ1-5; perhaps TRBD1 as D (6 bases). The ends were cut back, 3 bases at V and 2 bases at J, with 11 bases in the middle. The CDR3 runs to 15 residues. The germline gives CDR1 ENHRY, CDR2 SYGVKD. The CDR3 loop reads CAISEGGVGNQPQHF. Written as DNA, the CDR3 is TGTGCCATCAGTGAAGGGGGTGTGGGCAATCAGCCCCAGCATTTT.

This rearrangement joins TRBV11-1 to TRBJ2-3; TRBD1 agrees at 10 bases. V shed 1 base and J 6 bases; nucleotides not matched to a gene: 13. The CDR3 spans 18 residues. The germline V gene has CDR1 SGHAT and CDR2 FQDESV (reference sequence). CDR3 bases: TGTGCCAGCAGCTTAGGCCGCCCAGGACAGGGGGGTCGGGATACGCAGTATTTT. This translates into CASSLGRPGQGGRDTQYF.

The chain links TRBV28 to TRBJ2-4, with D possibly matching TRBD1 (7 bases). The V end lost 8 bases, the J end lost 7 bases, and 18 bases lay between the germline ends. Germline CDR1 is MDHEN and CDR2 is SYDVKM. This CDR3 is 14 amino acids long. The CDR3 is CASRQGGLTNIQYF. As DNA, the CDR3 is TGTGCCAGCCGTCAGGGGGGATTAACGAACATTCAGTACTTC.

This clonotype was counted between two and nine times. The genes are TRBV5-5 and TRBJ2-7; 13 positions agree with TRBD2. CDR1 and CDR2 from the germline V gene are SGHKS and YYEKEE (reference sequence). J lost 5 bases, V lost 7 bases, and 6 bases had no gene match. The CDR3 has 14 residues. The CDR3 sequence is CASETSGRIHEQYF. The CDR3 DNA follows: TGTGCCAGCGAGACTAGCGGGAGGATCCACGAGCAGTACTTC.

The chain couples TRBV29-1 to TRBJ2-1; either TRBD1 or TRBD2 may fit D (7 bases each). This CDR3 has 16 amino acids. The V gene's germline CDR1 is SQVTM and CDR2 ANQGSEA. V shed 7 bases and J shed 9 bases, with 28 bases lying between them. CDR3 coding DNA: TGCAGCGCCAAAGCGGGACAGACTCCCGGATGGGCTGAGCAGTTCTTC. Amino acid sequence: CSAKAGQTPGWAEQFF.

The CDR3 loop reads CASSLTPIYNEQFF. DNA of the CDR3: TGTGCCAGCAGCTTGACACCTATTTACAATGAGCAGTTCTTC. The chain is built from TRBV7-2 and TRBJ2-1; D gene ambiguous. CDR1 is SGHTA and CDR2 is FQGNSA in the germline V gene. Trimming pared 3 bases from V and 4 bases from J, leaving 10 bases between. The CDR3 has 14 residues.

The V and J genes are TRBV4-1 and TRBJ1-1, with unresolved D. The CDR3 is 14 amino acids. Trimming removed 0 bases from V and 6 bases from J, with 11 bases in between. Germline CDR1 is MGHRA and CDR2 is YSYEKL. The CDR3 nucleotides read TGCGCCAGCAGCCAAGATCACCCCATGGCTGAAGCTTTCTTT. As protein: CASSQDHPMAEAFF.

This clonotype was recorded many times. The rearrangement joins TRBV12-3 or TRBV12-4 to TRBJ1-1, with TRBD1 matching over 8 bases. V trimming: 5 bases; J trimming: 6 bases; junction bases outside the gene matches: 11. This CDR3 has 15 residues. The CDR3, as DNA: TGTGCCAGCAGTCTTCAACAGGGGGTGAATGCTGAAGCTTTCTTT. It codes for CASSLQQGVNAEAFF.

The V call is TRBV29-1, the J call TRBJ2-7; 7 bases are a match to TRBD1. Per germline, CDR1 SQVTM and CDR2 ANQGSEA. The CDR3 length is 15 residues. V lost 1 base, J lost 1 base, and 7 bases stayed unmatched. The CDR3 nucleotides are TGCAGCGTTGAAGTAGAGACAGGGTTGTCCTACGAGCAGTACTTC. Protein sequence: CSVEVETGLSYEQYF.

The chain links TRBV24-1 to TRBJ2-1, with 8 bases that match TRBD1. V was pared by 4 bases and J by 2 bases, with 3 bases of the junction left unmatched. Germline CDR1 and CDR2: KGHDR and SFDVKD. This CDR3 has 15 residues. CDR3 nucleotides: TGTGCCACCAGTGAACCAGGGGGCGCCTACAATGAGCAGTTCTTC. This codes for CATSEPGGAYNEQFF.

The chain is built from TRBV12-3 or TRBV12-4 and TRBJ1-2; a weak D match, TRBD1 (5 bases). The CDR3 runs 14 residues. Trimming stripped 5 bases from V and 2 bases from J, with 12 bases between. The CDR3 spells CASSPGGTNYGYTF. CDR3 coding DNA: TGTGCCAGCAGTCCAGGAGGGACGAACTATGGCTACACCTTC.

This clonotype was found a few times. The J gene is TRBJ2-3, the V gene TRBV7-8; 9 nucleotides match TRBD2. The CDR3 has 17 amino acids. The J segment lost 5 bases and the V segment lost 0 bases, leaving 9 bases of the junction unmatched. Germline CDR1 reads SGHVS; CDR2 reads FQNEAQ. The DNA of the CDR3 is TGTGCCAGCAGCTTAGCGAGAGTAGCGGGAGCTGGAGATACGCAGTATTTT. As protein: CASSLARVAGAGDTQYF.